A selection of T cell receptor beta chains follows, all from one sample in a study of T cells in localized non-small cell lung cancer. Data came from immunoSEQ multiplex PCR; TCRdb stores just in-frame clones and leaves some out. The sample includes roughly 38,000 clones, roughly four fifths of them seen just once. The sample here was peripheral blood, taken before any cancer treatment. All receptors derive from a male donor older than 55 with stage III squamous cell lung carcinoma. CDR3s include the opening cysteine and the closing phenylalanine or tryptophan. D genes are given only for firm matches. Clone size, where shown, is once, few, many, or a class for clones that have expanded.

>NA|TRBV13|NA|TRBJ2-2
TGTGCCAGCAGCCCGTACAGGGATCGGACCGGGGAGCTGTTTTTT
CASSPYRDRTGELFF
>NA|TRBV6-1|few|TRBJ1-2
TGTGCCAGCAGGCAGGGGTCCGGGGGCTACACCTTC
CASRQGSGGYTF
>NA|TRBV2|NA|TRBJ1-1
TGTGCCAGCAGTGGGATGACCAGGGGAGCTTTCTTT
CASSGMTRGAFF
>NA|TRBV19|NA|TRBJ2-2
TGTGCCAGCCAGGGGCGGAGGGCGAACACCGGGGAGCTGTTTTTT
CASQGRRANTGELFF
>NA|TRBV7-2|few|TRBJ1-2
TGTGCCAGCAGCCCCAGGAGCACTGGCTACACCTTC
CASSPRSTGYTF
>NA|TRBV5-1|NA|TRBJ1-4
TGCGCCAGCAGCTTGTCCGACCGCGTACGTGAAAAACTGTTTTTT
CASSLSDRVREKLFF
>TRBD1|TRBV6-1|NA|TRBJ1-4
TGTGCCAGCAGTTTAAACCGGGACAGGGATGAAAAACTGTTTTTT
CASSLNRDRDEKLFF
>TRBD1|TRBV7-6|NA|TRBJ1-5
TGTGCCAGCAGCTTAGGGGGACAGGGCAATCAGCCCCAGCATTTT
CASSLGGQGNQPQHF
>NA|TRBV7-9|NA|TRBJ1-3
TGTGCCAGCAGCTTATACCCACTTTCTGGAAACACCATATATTTT
CASSLYPLSGNTIYF
>TRBD2|TRBV7-2|NA|TRBJ2-1
TGTGCCAGCAGCTTAGATGGACTAGCCAATGAGCAGTTCTTC
CASSLDGLANEQFF
>NA|TRBV30|NA|TRBJ1-5
TGTGCCTGGAGTCCCTCGACGGTCCATCAGCCCCAGCATTTT
CAWSPSTVHQPQHF
>TRBD2|TRBV30|NA|TRBJ2-5
TGTGCCTTACGGGGGGGCCAGGAGACCCAGTACTTC
CALRGGQETQYF
>NA|TRBV12-5|NA|TRBJ2-7
TGTGCTAGTGGTTTCGCCACGAGGCGCGAGCAGTACTTC
CASGFATRREQYF
>NA|TRBV2|NA|TRBJ1-1
TGTGCCAGCACCCCCTCCCATAGGGGGATGAACACTGAAGCTTTCTTT
CASTPSHRGMNTEAFF
>TRBD2|TRBV5-1|NA|TRBJ2-1
TGCGCCAGCAGCGATATTAGCGGGAGTAATGAGCAGTTCTTC
CASSDISGSNEQFF
>NA|TRBV7-9|NA|TRBJ1-1
TGTGCCAGCAGCTCGGGGACGCCGAACACTGAAGCTTTCTTT
CASSSGTPNTEAFF
>TRBD2|TRBV5-1|NA|TRBJ2-1
TGCGCCAGCAGCATCGAACAACTAGCGGGTTTCAATGAGCAGTTCTTC
CASSIEQLAGFNEQFF
>NA|TRBV10-2|NA|TRBJ2-2
TGCGCCAGCATCATGGGCCTGAACACCGGGGAGCTGTTTTTT
CASIMGLNTGELFF
>NA|TRBV10-3|NA|TRBJ1-4
TGTGCCGCCGGGGGGGGAGCTGAAAAACTGTTTTTT
CAAGGGAEKLFF
>TRBD1|TRBV5-4|once|TRBJ1-2
TGTGCCAGCACCGCCATGGACAGGGTTGAAGGCTACACCTTC
CASTAMDRVEGYTF
>NA|TRBV2|NA|TRBJ1-6
TGTGCCAGCAGGGTGGACAGTAATTCACCCCTCCACTTT
CASRVDSNSPLHF
>TRBD1|TRBV5-1|NA|TRBJ2-7
TGCGCCAGCAGCTTCGGACAGGGAACGGTCTACGAGCAGTACTTC
CASSFGQGTVYEQYF
>TRBD2|TRBV13|NA|TRBJ2-7
TGTGCCAGCAGCTCCTTATTTCGGGGGGGTCCCTACGAGCAGTACTTC
CASSSLFRGGPYEQYF
>NA|TRBV6-5|NA|TRBJ1-3
TGTGCCAGCACCGACATTTCTAGGGGAAACACCATATATTTT
CASTDISRGNTIYF
>TRBD1|TRBV5-1|NA|TRBJ2-7
TGCGCCAGCAGCCCAACGGGACAGGACTCCTACGAGCAGTACTTC
CASSPTGQDSYEQYF
>NA|TRBV6-6|NA|TRBJ1-5
TGTGCCAGCAGCTCCGACAGCTCCAATCAGCCCCAGCATTTT
CASSSDSSNQPQHF
>NA|TRBV6-6|NA|TRBJ1-6
TGTGCCAGCAGTTACTCGAGTCAGGGCGGTGATTCACCCCTCCACTTT
CASSYSSQGGDSPLHF
>NA|TRBV5-1|few|TRBJ2-1
TGCGCCAGCAGCTTGGCTGACTACAATGAGCAGTTCTTC
CASSLADYNEQFF
>NA|TRBV20-1|few|TRBJ1-4
TGCAGTGCTAGGATGGATGAAAAACTGTTTTTT
CSARMDEKLFF
>TRBD2|TRBV10-1|NA|TRBJ2-7
TGCGCCAGCCAGCGGGGGATCTCCTACGAGCAGTACTTC
CASQRGISYEQYF
>NA|TRBV5-5|NA|TRBJ1-3
TGTGCCAGCAGCTTGGAGGGCGGGGATTTCTCTGGAAACACCATATATTTT
CASSLEGGDFSGNTIYF
>TRBD1|TRBV7-9|once|TRBJ2-5
TGTGCCAGCAGCCTCGGACAGGCGGGTGGGGAGACCCAGTACTTC
CASSLGQAGGETQYF
>TRBD1|TRBV4-1|NA|TRBJ2-7
TGCGCCAGCAGCCCAAGCCGGACAGGCCTTTCCTACGAGCAGTACTTC
CASSPSRTGLSYEQYF
>NA|TRBV6-6|NA|TRBJ2-2
TGTGCCAGCAGTTACACCCTCGATGGCGGGGAGCTGTTTTTT
CASSYTLDGGELFF
>NA|TRBV23-1|NA|TRBJ1-1
TGCGCCAGCAAGCGGGACGCCCAAGGGAGCACTGAAGCTTTCTTT
CASKRDAQGSTEAFF
>TRBD1|TRBV6-5|NA|TRBJ1-1
TGTGCCAGCAGCCCCGGACAGGGCAGCACTGAAGCTTTCTTT
CASSPGQGSTEAFF
>NA|TRBV29-1|NA|TRBJ1-1
TGCAGCGTTCCGAGCGATATGAACACTGAAGCTTTCTTT
CSVPSDMNTEAFF
>TRBD1|TRBV18|NA|TRBJ2-7
TGTGCCAGCTCACCGGCCGGGACAGGGCAATACGAGCAGTACTTC
CASSPAGTGQYEQYF
>NA|TRBV30|NA|TRBJ1-2
TGTGCCTGGAGTGGAGAGCGGGGGCGATACTATGGCTACACCTTC
CAWSGERGRYYGYTF
>NA|TRBV19|NA|TRBJ1-5
TGTGCCAGTAGTATCGCGGGTAATCAGCCCCAGCATTTT
CASSIAGNQPQHF
>TRBD2|TRBV5-4|NA|TRBJ2-3
TGTGCCAGCAGCCCGAGACTAGCGGGTGCAGATACGCAGTATTTT
CASSPRLAGADTQYF
>NA|TRBV7-8|NA|TRBJ2-5
TGTGCCAGCAGCTTAGAGACCCAGTACTTC
CASSLETQYF
>NA|TRBV29-1|NA|TRBJ1-1
TGCAGCGTTCAAGTCCCTGAAGCTTTCTTT
CSVQVPEAFF
>NA|TRBV5-4|NA|TRBJ1-2
TGTGCCAGCAGCCGTGACAGCTATGGCTACACCTTC
CASSRDSYGYTF
>NA|TRBV30|NA|TRBJ1-2
TGTGCCTTGATGACTCGTCCTCCTTCCTATGGCTACACCTTC
CALMTRPPSYGYTF
>NA|TRBV27|NA|TRBJ1-4
TGTGCCAGCAGACAGGGAGGAGAAAAACTGTTTTTT
CASRQGGEKLFF
>NA|TRBV29-1|NA|TRBJ2-4
TGCAGCGTTGAGGGTCCAGCGACGGGAAACATTCAGTACTTC
CSVEGPATGNIQYF
>TRBD2|TRBV27|NA|TRBJ2-1
TGTGCCAGCAGTTTAGGGGCTAGCGGGAGGGTTTACTCCTACAATGAGCAGTTCTTC
CASSLGASGRVYSYNEQFF
>NA|TRBV10-1|NA|TRBJ2-1
TGCACCAGCAGTGAGTTAGAGGACAATGAACAGTTCTTC
CTSSELEDNEQFF
>TRBD2|TRBV29-1|NA|TRBJ2-1
TGCAGCGTTGAGCGGGGGGGCTACAATGAGCAGTTCTTC
CSVERGGYNEQFF
>NA|TRBV6-1|few|TRBJ1-4
TGTGCCAGCAGTGAAGCGACCGGGACACTGAATGAAAAACTGTTTTTT
CASSEATGTLNEKLFF
>NA|TRBV6-1|NA|TRBJ2-6
TGTGCCAGCCGTGCCTCAACTGGGGCCAACGTCCTGACTTTC
CASRASTGANVLTF
>NA|TRBV28|NA|TRBJ1-4
TGTGCCAGCACGAGGGGGATTGAAAAACTGTTTTTT
CASTRGIEKLFF
>NA|TRBV5-5|few|TRBJ1-1
TGTGCCAGCAGCTTGGGCCATAAGGCCCTTGAAGCTTTCTTT
CASSLGHKALEAFF
>TRBD1|TRBV5-1|once|TRBJ2-2
TGCGCCAGCAGCACGGGACAGAGCACCGGGGAGCTGTTTTTT
CASSTGQSTGELFF
>TRBD1|TRBV5-1|NA|TRBJ2-1
TGCGCCAGCAGCTTGGGGGGACAGGGAAATGAGCAGTTCTTC
CASSLGGQGNEQFF
>NA|TRBV18|few|TRBJ1-5
TGTGCCAGCTCACCGTCAGACAGTTGGGATCAGCCCCAGCATTTT
CASSPSDSWDQPQHF